One sample yielded the 20 T cell receptor beta chains listed below, sequenced in a study of shared clonotypes between healthy human individuals. The naive CD8 subset, CD45RO-negative cells positively selected for CCR7, excluded terminally differentiated effector memory CD45RA+ cells. Some clones are missing from TCRdb's copy, which holds only in-frame ones; the method was immunoSEQ multiplex PCR. The sample has about 2 million clones, about 94% seen once. Sequencing used naive CD8+ T cells sorted from blood. These receptors were obtained from a man aged 18 to 29 in good health.

The V and J genes are TRBV7-8 and TRBJ1-2; D possibly corresponds to TRBD1 (5 bases). Germline V CDR1 and CDR2: SGHVS, FQNEAQ. The CDR3 runs 12 residues. Trimming cost V 1 base and J 8 bases, with 8 bases left between them. CDR3 coding DNA: TGTGCCAGCAGCTTAGAGACAGAGGGCTACACCTTC. Its translation: CASSLETEGYTF. The full variable domain, completed using reference TRBV7-8 and TRBJ1-2, is GAGVSQSPRYKVAKRGQDVALRCDPISGHVSLFWYQQALGQGPEFLTYFQNEAQLDKSGLPSDRFFAERPEGSVSTLKIQRTQQEDSAVYLCASSLETEGYTFGSGTRLTVV.

The V and J genes are TRBV30 and TRBJ1-4, with 9 bases lining up with TRBD1. The CDR3 contains 14 residues. Trimming at V came to 5 bases and at J to 6 bases, leaving 7 bases not matched to a gene. Germline V gene sequence: CDR1 GTSNPN, CDR2 SVGIG (reference sequence). The CDR3 sequence: CAWGQGQGDEKLFF. The CDR3 DNA reads as TGTGCCTGGGGACAGGGACAGGGTGATGAAAAACTGTTTTTT.

A word on this clone: This specimen includes other DNA sequences encoding the same CDR3. The chain is built from TRBV28 and TRBJ1-1; tentative D call: TRBD1 (5 bases). CDR3 length: 13 amino acids. Per the germline V gene, CDR1 is MDHEN and CDR2 is SYDVKM. Deletions cut 3 bases from V and 3 bases from J, with 8 bases between. For the CDR3, the DNA is TGTGCCAGCAGTTTTTGGGGGGACACTGAAGCTTTCTTT. Translation gives CASSFWGDTEAFF.

The V gene is TRBV5-1, the J gene TRBJ2-1; TRBD1 matches at 8 bases. CDR3 length: 15 residues. Germline values: CDR1 SGHRS, CDR2 YFSETQ. The ends lost 4 bases at V and 5 bases at J; junction bases unmatched: 8. The CDR3 here is CASSLAGGKDNEQFF. In nucleotides, the CDR3 is TGCGCCAGCAGCCTAGCAGGGGGCAAGGACAATGAGCAGTTCTTC.

The chain is built from TRBV6-1 and TRBJ1-2; 7 bases are shared with TRBD1. CDR3 length: 13 amino acids. V lost 3 bases and J lost 3; bases outside the gene matches: 1. Germline lookup yields CDR1 MNHNS and CDR2 SASEGT. CDR3 coding DNA: TGTGCCAGCAGTGAGGGACAGTACTATGGCTACACCTTC. Amino acids: CASSEGQYYGYTF.

J is TRBJ2-5 and V is TRBV7-9; D ambiguous. The germline V gene has CDR1 SEHNR and CDR2 FQNEAQ (reference sequence). This CDR3 comprises 13 residues. The V end lost 5 bases, the J end lost 5 bases, and 12 bases lay between the germline ends. CDR3 sequence (DNA): TGTGCCAGCAGCCCTATGACCCCTGAGACCCAGTACTTC. Its translation: CASSPMTPETQYF.

For the CDR3, the DNA is TGCGCCAGCAGCCTGACAGGGGACTTGGAGGAGCAGTACTTC. Translating it yields CASSLTGDLEEQYF. V is TRBV4-3 and J is TRBJ2-7; 8 bases line up with TRBD1. The ends lost 4 bases at V and 7 bases at J; junction bases unmatched: 9. Germline CDR1 and CDR2: LGHNA and YSLEER. This CDR3 comprises 14 residues.

The V call is TRBV5-6, the J call TRBJ2-1; 10 bases are shared with TRBD2. The length of the CDR3 is 17 residues. Germline V gene data show CDR1 as SGHDT and CDR2 as YYEEEE. With 5 bases clipped from V and 0 bases from J, the junction kept 8 bases outside the gene matches. The CDR3 region has the DNA TGTGCCAGCAGACTCGGACTAGCGGCCAGCTCCTACAATGAGCAGTTCTTC. Translation gives CASRLGLAASSYNEQFF. The full variable domain, in which reference TRBV5-6 and TRBJ2-1 provide the parts outside the CDR3, is DAGVTQSPTHLIKTRGQQVTLRCSPKSGHDTVSWYQQALGQGPQFIFQYYEEEERQRGNFPDRFSGHQFPNYSSELNVNALLLGDSALYLCASRLGLAASSYNEQFFGPGTRLTVL.

The chain is built from TRBV19 and TRBJ2-1; D ambiguous. The CDR3 length is 14 residues. Germline CDR1 LNHDA, CDR2 SQIVND (reference sequence). The V gene lost 5 bases and the J gene lost 0 bases, with 8 bases spanning the gap. The CDR3 loop is CASSPQSSYNEQFF. The CDR3, as DNA: TGTGCCAGTAGTCCACAGAGCTCCTACAATGAGCAGTTCTTC.

This rearrangement joins TRBV10-1 to TRBJ2-2; D may be TRBD2 (6 bases). V lost 0 bases and J 5 bases, leaving 10 bases between the germline ends. The CDR3 loop spans 15 amino acids. Germline assignment: CDR1 WNHNN and CDR2 SYGVQD (reference sequence). The CDR3 here is CASSESAGNTGELFF. The CDR3 DNA reads as TGCGCCAGCAGTGAGTCGGCGGGAAATACCGGGGAGCTGTTTTTT.

Here the CDR3 DNA reads TGTGCCAGCAGTGGTTTGGACAGGCCAAATGAGCAGTTCTTC. Protein: CASSGLDRPNEQFF. This rearrangement joins TRBV2 to TRBJ2-1, with TRBD1 identical over 7 bases. The V and J ends lost 4 bases and 7 bases, in that order; junction bases with no gene match: 7. This CDR3 spans 14 amino acids. CDR1 is SNHLY and CDR2 is FYNNEI in the germline V gene.

The chain couples TRBV5-6 to TRBJ2-1, with TRBD1 matching 10 bases. The J segment lost 2 bases and the V segment lost 4 bases, leaving 6 bases of the junction unmatched. Germline V CDR1 and CDR2: SGHDT, YYEEEE. The CDR3 sequence is 16 residues long. Written as DNA, the CDR3 is TGTGCCAGCAGCGGGACAGGGGAGGGCCCCTACAATGAGCAGTTCTTC. Protein: CASSGTGEGPYNEQFF.

The chain is built from TRBV2 and TRBJ2-1; 9 bases align to TRBD1. V shed 2 bases and J 10 bases; nucleotides not matched to a gene: 9. The CDR3 consists of 15 residues. Germline V CDR1 and CDR2: SNHLY, FYNNEI. CDR3 bases: TGTGCCAGCAGTGAATGGGGACAGGGAACGGGGGAGCAGTTCTTC. Translating gives CASSEWGQGTGEQFF. Complete variable domain (other parts from reference TRBV2 and TRBJ2-1): EPEVTQTPSHQVTQMGQEVILRCVPISNHLYFYWYRQILGQKVEFLVSFYNNEISEKSEIFDDQFSVERPDGSNFTLKIRSTKLEDSAMYFCASSEWGQGTGEQFFGPGTRLTVL.

J is TRBJ2-3 and V is TRBV5-6; 8 nucleotides match TRBD2. V was clipped by 7 bases and J by 4 bases; unmatched bases: 11. Germline V gene sequence: CDR1 SGHDT, CDR2 YYEEEE. The CDR3 spans 15 residues. Here the CDR3 reads CASCAGGLGADTQYF. Written as DNA, the CDR3 is TGTGCCAGCTGCGCGGGGGGACTGGGGGCAGATACGCAGTATTTT.

This rearrangement joins TRBV9 to TRBJ1-1; a weak D match, TRBD1 (6 bases). CDR3 length equals 16 residues. Germline V lookup: CDR1 SGDLS, CDR2 YYNGEE. Trimming stripped 3 bases from V and 7 bases from J, with 22 bases between. The CDR3 nucleotides are TGTGCCAGCAGCGGAGATGGGGGGGCCAAGAGCATTGAAGCTTTCTTT. It specifies CASSGDGGAKSIEAFF.

This clone has more than one count but fewer than ten. This sequence joins TRBV7-6 and TRBJ1-6, with unresolved D. This CDR3 contains 13 residues. V was clipped by 4 bases and J by 11 bases, with 12 bases between them. Germline V gene lookup returns CDR1 SGHVS and CDR2 FNYEAQ. The CDR3 nucleotides are TGTGCCAGCAGCTCCAGTGGATTGGCACCCCTCCACTTT. It encodes CASSSSGLAPLHF.

This clone occurred once. The sample carries other DNA sequences with the same CDR3. V usage is TRBV9 and J usage is TRBJ2-7; TRBD1 aligns across 8 bases. CDR1 is SGDLS and CDR2 is YYNGEE in the germline V gene. The CDR3 has 15 residues. J was trimmed by 0 bases and V by 3 bases; bases with no gene match: 5. The DNA of the CDR3 is TGTGCCAGCAGCGAAGGACAGGGTAGCTCCTACGAGCAGTACTTC. It yields the protein CASSEGQGSSYEQYF.

The chain recombines TRBV13 with TRBJ2-1; 11 bases line up with TRBD2. CDR1 and CDR2 (germline): PRHDT, FYEKMQ (reference sequence). The CDR3 contains 16 residues. V trimming: 5 bases; J trimming: 8 bases; junction bases outside the gene matches: 11. CDR3 loop: CASSRLAGTSFHEQFF. In nucleotides, the CDR3 is TGTGCCAGCAGCCGACTAGCGGGGACTAGCTTTCATGAGCAGTTCTTC. Based on the CDR3 plus reference TRBV13 and TRBJ2-1, the full variable domain is AAGVIQSPRHLIKEKRETATLKCYPIPRHDTVYWYQQGPGQDPQFLISFYEKMQSDKGSIPDRFSAQQFSDYHSELNMSSLELGDSALYFCASSRLAGTSFHEQFFGPGTRLTVL.

The CDR3 sequence: CALSPPNTGELFF. The CDR3 DNA follows: TGTGCCTTATCTCCTCCGAACACCGGGGAGCTGTTTTTT. The chain uses TRBV30 and TRBJ2-2; D is uncertain. Trimming took off 7 bases at V and 0 bases at J, with 9 bases between the two ends. The CDR3 length is 13 residues. Germline CDR1 and CDR2: GTSNPN and SVGIG (reference sequence). The complete variable domain, with remaining parts taken from reference TRBV30 and TRBJ2-2, reads SQTIHQWPATLVQPVGSPLSLECTVEGTSNPNLYWYRQAAGRGLQLLFYSVGIGQISSEVPQNLSASRPQDRQFILSSKKLLLSDSGFYLCALSPPNTGELFFGEGSRLTVL.

J is TRBJ1-2 and V is TRBV29-1; tentatively, D is TRBD1 (5 bases). V was trimmed by 1 base and J by 8 bases, leaving 8 bases between them. This CDR3 is built from 11 residues. Germline V gene data show CDR1 as SQVTM and CDR2 as ANQGSEA. CDR3 DNA sequence: TGCAGCGTTGAAGGGGGCGGCGGCTACACCTTC. Protein: CSVEGGGGYTF. Full variable domain (rest looked up from reference TRBV29-1 and TRBJ1-2): SAVISQKPSRDICQRGTSLTIQCQVDSQVTMMFWYRQQPGQSLTLIATANQGSEATYESGFVIDKFPISRPNLTFSTLTVSNMSPEDSSIYLCSVEGGGGYTFGSGTRLTVV.